One and the same sample provided the 28 T cell receptor beta chains below, sequenced in a study of cytomegalovirus exposure and HLA in healthy donors. PCR involved 60 Vbeta and 13 Jbeta primers. Sequencing was performed with immunoSEQ multiplex PCR; in TCRdb, only in-frame clones are kept and a portion is missing. The repertoire holds approximately 150,000 clones, roughly 81% seen once, with about 2.4% in the top ten. The specimen was PBMCs. Every receptor here comes from a man aged 25-40 years in good health and CMV-seropositive.

The J gene is TRBJ1-2, the V gene TRBV6-5; D remains unclear. This CDR3 has 13 residues. Germline values: CDR1 MNHEY, CDR2 SVGAGI. The DNA of the CDR3 is TGTGCGTCGCGGAGGACGACTCAGTATGGCTACACCTTC. It encodes CASRRTTQYGYTF.

This sequence joins TRBV7-2 and TRBJ2-2, with D perhaps TRBD2 (5 bases). There are 14 residues in the CDR3. Germline-derived CDR1 and CDR2 are SGHTA and FQGNSA. Trimming stripped 3 bases from V and 6 bases from J, with 11 bases between. As DNA, the CDR3 is TGTGCCAGCAGCTTGAATGTGGGAGCCGGGGAGCTGTTTTTT. Translated: CASSLNVGAGELFF.

CDR3 coding DNA: TGTGCCAGTAGTAGAACCGGACAGGGAGGAGGAGAGACCCAGTACTTC. This sequence encodes CASSRTGQGGGETQYF. The rearrangement joins TRBV19 to TRBJ2-5, with 8 bases identical to TRBD1. Looked up from germline, CDR1 is LNHDA and CDR2 is SQIVND (reference sequence). This CDR3 is built from 16 residues. V lost 4 bases, J lost 4 bases, and 11 bases stayed unmatched.

The chain couples TRBV10-1 to TRBJ1-4; D is ambiguous. Germline loops: CDR1 WNHNN, CDR2 SYGVQD (reference sequence). The CDR3 runs to 14 residues. Trimming took off 4 bases at V and 4 bases at J, with 10 bases between the two ends. The CDR3 protein is CASSGTAYNEKLFF. CDR3 nucleotide sequence: TGCGCCAGCAGTGGCACCGCCTATAATGAAAAACTGTTTTTT.

The genes are TRBV4-2 and TRBJ1-2; TRBD1 is a possible D gene (5 bases). Looked up from germline, CDR1 is LGHNA and CDR2 is YNFKEQ. CDR3 length equals 17 residues. V was clipped by 3 bases and J by 0 bases, with 17 bases between them. The CDR3 loop reads CASSHGSEGEANYGYTF. Written as DNA, the CDR3 is TGTGCCAGCAGCCACGGATCGGAAGGGGAAGCTAACTATGGCTACACCTTC.

The chain has TRBV7-9 and TRBJ2-3; tentative D call: TRBD2 (6 bases). The germline V gene encodes CDR1 SEHNR and CDR2 FQNEAQ (reference sequence). The CDR3 runs 16 residues. Trimming took 5 bases from V and 0 from J, leaving 15 bases between them. The CDR3 is CASSPIAAPSTDTQYF. Here the CDR3 DNA reads TGTGCCAGCAGCCCTATAGCGGCCCCAAGCACAGATACGCAGTATTTT.

Here the CDR3 DNA reads TGTGCCAGCAGTACGGGGAGGGCTGAAGCTTTCTTT. Protein product: CASSTGRAEAFF. This chain connects TRBV25-1 to TRBJ1-1; no clear D. Per germline, CDR1 MGHDK and CDR2 SYGVNS. This CDR3 spans 12 amino acids. The germline V and J ends were trimmed by 5 bases and 6 bases, with 10 bases remaining between them.

The rearrangement uses TRBV18 and TRBJ1-1; the D gene is possibly TRBD1 (6 bases). The V and J ends lost 1 base and 0 bases respectively, with 12 bases between them. CDR3 length: 16 residues. CDR1 and CDR2 from the germline V gene are KGHSH and LQKENI. The CDR3, as DNA: TGTGCCAGCTCACCACAAGAACAGGGAATGAACACTGAAGCTTTCTTT. This translates into CASSPQEQGMNTEAFF. Full variable domain (outside the CDR3, taken from reference TRBV18 and TRBJ1-1): NAGVMQNPRHLVRRRGQEARLRCSPMKGHSHVYWYRQLPEEGLKFMVYLQKENIIDESGMPKERFSAEFPKEGPSILRIQQVVRGDSAAYFCASSPQEQGMNTEAFFGQGTRLTVV.

This chain joins TRBV18 and TRBJ2-5; D uncertain. The CDR3 is 15 residues long. Deletions cut 2 bases from V and 5 bases from J, with 15 bases between. In germline, CDR1 is KGHSH, CDR2 LQKENI. The CDR3 DNA reads TGTGCCAGCTCACCAAAAATTAACGATCGGGAGACCCAGTACTTC. Protein product: CASSPKINDRETQYF.

This clone came up once. The chain uses TRBV5-1 and TRBJ2-1; 8 bases agree with TRBD2. The CDR3 runs 15 residues. CDR1 and CDR2 from the germline V gene are SGHRS and YFSETQ. Trimming cost V 4 bases and J 6 bases; bases outside gene matches: 9. CDR3: CASSPEGTSVNEQFF. CDR3 nucleotide sequence: TGCGCCAGCAGCCCTGAGGGGACTAGTGTCAATGAGCAGTTCTTC. The full variable domain, its missing parts supplied by reference TRBV5-1 and TRBJ2-1, is KAGVTQTPRYLIKTRGQQVTLSCSPISGHRSVSWYQQTPGQGLQFLFEYFSETQRNKGNFPGRFSGRQFSNSRSEMNVSTLELGDSALYLCASSPEGTSVNEQFFGPGTRLTVL.

The V gene is TRBV7-9, the J gene TRBJ1-1, with D possibly matching TRBD1 (5 bases). Germline V gene sequence: CDR1 SEHNR, CDR2 FQNEAQ (reference sequence). This CDR3 spans 15 amino acids. Trimming removed 6 bases at V and 0 bases at J, with 14 bases between. The DNA for the CDR3 is TGTGCCAGCAGTTTCCTGGGGGGGTTGAACACTGAAGCTTTCTTT. Encoded protein: CASSFLGGLNTEAFF.

V gene TRBV6-5 combines with J gene TRBJ1-2, with D possibly matching TRBD1 (5 bases). Germline values: CDR1 MNHEY, CDR2 SVGAGI. Deletions cut 6 bases from V and 3 bases from J, with 11 bases between. CDR3 length: 13 residues. The DNA for the CDR3 is TGTGCCAGCAGCCGCCAGACAGACTATGGCTACACCTTC. This encodes CASSRQTDYGYTF.

Written as DNA, the CDR3 is TGCGCCAGCAGCCGTAACCCGAGCTCCTACAATGAGCAGTTCTTC. Amino acids: CASSRNPSSYNEQFF. The rearrangement joins TRBV5-1 to TRBJ2-1; D not resolved. The germline V gene has CDR1 SGHRS and CDR2 YFSETQ. Trimming left V 4 bases short and J 0 bases short, with 11 bases between. CDR3 length: 15 residues.

About this clone itself: Other nucleotide sequences from this sample produce the same CDR3. The CDR3 here is CASSVEGSGNTIYF. The CDR3 nucleotides are TGTGCCAGCAGCGTGGAGGGTTCTGGAAACACCATATATTTT. The chain couples TRBV9 to TRBJ1-3, with D hard to call. The CDR3 runs to 14 residues. Germline assignment: CDR1 SGDLS and CDR2 YYNGEE. With 2 bases removed from V and 1 base from J, the gap between germline ends came to 7 bases.

This chain connects TRBV5-1 to TRBJ1-3; 7 nucleotides line up with TRBD1. The junction had 7 bases not matched to a gene; V was cut back by 3 bases and J by 4 bases. CDR1 is SGHRS, CDR2 YFSETQ, per germline. CDR3 length: 15 amino acids. The CDR3 coding sequence is TGCGCCAGCAGCTCTACCGGGACAGAAGGAAACACCATATATTTT. Translating gives CASSSTGTEGNTIYF.

This clone was counted once. The chain recombines TRBV7-2 with TRBJ2-1; 9 nucleotides match TRBD1. The CDR3 has 18 amino acids. The J segment lost 0 bases and the V segment lost 5 bases, leaving 11 bases of the junction unmatched. The V gene's germline CDR1 is SGHTA and CDR2 FQGNSA. The CDR3 loop reads CASSKHGTGTSSYNEQFF. The DNA for the CDR3 is TGTGCCAGCAGCAAACACGGGACAGGGACCAGCTCCTACAATGAGCAGTTCTTC.

The chain has TRBV7-9 and TRBJ2-5, with D tentatively TRBD1 (7 bases). Trimming stripped 4 bases from V and 7 bases from J, with 13 bases between. The V gene's germline CDR1 is SEHNR and CDR2 FQNEAQ (reference sequence). This CDR3 contains 13 residues. CDR3 nucleotide sequence: TGTGCCAGCAGCTCCGGACAGGAGGGGACCCAGTACTTC. This encodes CASSSGQEGTQYF.

The J gene is TRBJ2-4, the V gene TRBV30; unclear D gene. V dropped 0 bases and J dropped 8 bases, with 11 bases sitting between them. The length of the CDR3 is 13 residues. CDR1 GTSNPN and CDR2 SVGIG come from the germline V gene (reference sequence). The CDR3 spells CAWSVGFVDIQYF. The CDR3 DNA reads TGTGCCTGGAGTGTCGGTTTCGTGGACATTCAGTACTTC. The complete variable domain, with remaining parts taken from reference TRBV30 and TRBJ2-4, reads SQTIHQWPATLVQPVGSPLSLECTVEGTSNPNLYWYRQAAGRGLQLLFYSVGIGQISSEVPQNLSASRPQDRQFILSSKKLLLSDSGFYLCAWSVGFVDIQYFGAGTRLSVL.

This CDR3 is CASSLQGSYEQYV. The DNA of the CDR3 is TGTGCCAGCTCATTACAGGGATCCTACGAGCAGTACGTC. The rearrangement joins TRBV18 to TRBJ2-7, with D tentatively TRBD1 (6 bases). Germline V lookup: CDR1 KGHSH, CDR2 LQKENI. This CDR3 has 13 residues. V gave up 5 bases and J gave up 1 base, with 9 bases separating them.

The chain links TRBV4-3 to TRBJ1-3; D is undetermined. The ends were cut back, 1 base at V and 4 bases at J, with 14 bases in the middle. The CDR3 totals 16 residues. The germline V gene has CDR1 LGHNA and CDR2 YSLEER. The CDR3 sequence is CASSQGSFLRGNTIYF. CDR3 coding DNA: TGCGCCAGCAGCCAAGGGTCTTTTCTCAGGGGAAACACCATATATTTT.

This chain uses TRBV28 with TRBJ1-4, with 11 bases matching TRBD1. CDR3 length: 19 amino acids. V lost 6 bases and J lost 7; bases outside the gene matches: 19. Germline V gives CDR1 MDHEN, CDR2 SYDVKM. The CDR3 sequence: CASSRLWTGGATGPEKLFF. DNA for the CDR3: TGTGCCAGCAGCCGACTTTGGACAGGGGGCGCTACGGGGCCTGAAAAACTGTTTTTT.

This chain joins TRBV7-3 and TRBJ2-1; 10 nucleotides match TRBD2. CDR1 and CDR2 from the germline V gene are SGHTA and FQGTGA. The CDR3 contains 15 residues. V gave up 5 bases and J gave up 8 bases; unmatched junction bases: 9. DNA of the CDR3: TGTGCCAGCAGCCGATCTAGCGGGAGTTCGGATGAGCAGTTCTTC. This sequence encodes CASSRSSGSSDEQFF.

The J gene is TRBJ1-1, the V gene TRBV5-4; no definite D call. CDR3 length equals 13 residues. Deletions cut 5 bases from V and 1 base from J, with 9 bases between. Germline V CDR1 and CDR2: SGHNT, YYREEE (reference sequence). The CDR3 protein is CASSLSRNTEAFF. CDR3 in DNA: TGTGCCAGCAGTCTCTCCCGGAACACTGAAGCTTTCTTT. Full variable domain (missing parts from reference TRBV5-4 and TRBJ1-1): ETGVTQSPTHLIKTRGQQVTLRCSSQSGHNTVSWYQQALGQGPQFIFQYYREEENGRGNFPPRFSGLQFPNYSSELNVNALELDDSALYLCASSLSRNTEAFFGQGTRLTVV.

V and J are TRBV7-9 and TRBJ2-1; D gene unclear. The CDR3 is 16 amino acids. V was clipped by 0 bases and J by 5 bases, with 14 bases between them. CDR1 is SEHNR and CDR2 is FQNEAQ in the germline V gene (reference sequence). The CDR3 is CASSLAAIAKDNEQFF. DNA of the CDR3: TGTGCCAGCAGCTTAGCTGCAATAGCTAAGGACAATGAGCAGTTCTTC. Filled out from reference TRBV7-9 and TRBJ2-1, the complete variable domain reads DTGVSQNPRHKITKRGQNVTFRCDPISEHNRLYWYRQTLGQGPEFLTYFQNEAQLEKSRLLSDRFSAERPKGSFSTLEIQRTEQGDSAMYLCASSLAAIAKDNEQFFGPGTRLTVL.

Of note for this clone: The germline gene is not matched at one end of the junction; a read error may be the cause. CDR3 nucleotides: TGTGCCAGCAATTACTATGGGGCCTCCTACGAGCAGTACTTC. Encoded protein: CASNYYGASYEQYF. V gene TRBV6-5 combines with J gene TRBJ2-7; D perhaps matches TRBD1 (5 bases). This CDR3 has 14 amino acids. Germline V gene data show CDR1 as MNHEY and CDR2 as SVGAGI.

The table lists this clone with a few counts. The CDR3 here is CASSVGQGNTEAFF. CDR3 in DNA: TGCGCCAGCAGTGTCGGACAGGGGAACACTGAAGCTTTCTTT. This rearrangement joins TRBV10-1 to TRBJ1-1, with TRBD1 identical over 8 bases. The CDR3 is made up of 14 amino acids. The germline V gene encodes CDR1 WNHNN and CDR2 SYGVQD (reference sequence). The V and J ends lost 4 bases and 1 base, in that order; junction bases with no gene match: 2.

V is TRBV5-6 and J is TRBJ2-7; no definite D call. This CDR3 is built from 14 residues. V lost 2 bases to trimming and J lost 2 bases, with 11 bases between them. Germline V lookup: CDR1 SGHDT, CDR2 YYEEEE. The CDR3 protein is CASSFLTGTYEQYV. In DNA form, the CDR3 reads TGTGCCAGCAGCTTTTTGACGGGTACCTACGAGCAGTACGTC.

The CDR3 loop is CASSQTGYEQYF. The CDR3, as DNA: TGCGCCAGCAGCCAGACAGGGTATGAGCAGTACTTC. This chain uses TRBV5-1 with TRBJ2-7; 7 bases align to TRBD1. V gave up 4 bases and J gave up 7 bases; unmatched junction bases: 5. The germline gives CDR1 SGHRS, CDR2 YFSETQ. This CDR3 has 12 residues.